The entry below describes one T cell receptor beta chain. The antigen remains undetermined. The sample originates from a study of PD-L1 blockade in urothelial cancer. On the study more broadly: From 0 to 3 prior chemotherapy regimens had been given to the patients.

Sequencing used immunoSEQ multiplex PCR; TCRdb keeps in-frame clones, though not all of them. Of 58,000 or so clones detected, just over 85% appear once; the ten largest clones hold under 3.5%. Each patient supplied 1 to 8 pretreatment and on-treatment samples. CDR3 size: 16 residues. V was clipped by 5 bases and J by 5 bases; unmatched bases: 12. Germline loops: CDR1 MDHEN, CDR2 SYDVKM. Study outcomes and limitations: In blood sampled pretreatment, TCR clonality below the median predicted better survival. Patients with durable benefit had greater blood expansion of tumor-associated TCR clones 3 weeks into treatment.

The starting material was PBMCs, obtained around atezolizumab (anti-PD-L1) treatment. V usage is TRBV28 and J usage is TRBJ2-1; 7 bases fit TRBD1. The TCR originated in a man aged 50-60 years with urothelial cancer. In DNA form, the CDR3 reads TGTGCCAGCAGTCCCCCAATGACAGGGATCAACAATGAGCAGTTCTTC. It specifies CASSPPMTGINNEQFF.